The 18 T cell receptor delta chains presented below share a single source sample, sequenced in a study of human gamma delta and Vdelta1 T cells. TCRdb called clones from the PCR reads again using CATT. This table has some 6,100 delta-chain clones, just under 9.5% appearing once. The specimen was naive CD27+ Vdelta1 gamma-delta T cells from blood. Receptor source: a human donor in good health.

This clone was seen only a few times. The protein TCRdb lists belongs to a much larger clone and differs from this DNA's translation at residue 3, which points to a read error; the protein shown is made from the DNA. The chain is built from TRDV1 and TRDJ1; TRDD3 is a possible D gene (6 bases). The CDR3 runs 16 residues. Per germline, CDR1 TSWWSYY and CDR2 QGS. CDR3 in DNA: TGTGCTCCTGGGGCGTACACGCGGGGCTTGGCCGATAAACTCATCTTT. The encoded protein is CAPGAYTRGLADKLIF.

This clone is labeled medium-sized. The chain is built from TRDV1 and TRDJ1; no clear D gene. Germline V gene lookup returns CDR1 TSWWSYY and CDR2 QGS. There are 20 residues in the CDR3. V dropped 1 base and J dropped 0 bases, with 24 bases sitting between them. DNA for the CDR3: TGTGCTCTTGGGGAACGTTCAACTGTCCGGGCGGCCCTCTACACCGATAAACTCATCTTT. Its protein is CALGERSTVRAALYTDKLIF.

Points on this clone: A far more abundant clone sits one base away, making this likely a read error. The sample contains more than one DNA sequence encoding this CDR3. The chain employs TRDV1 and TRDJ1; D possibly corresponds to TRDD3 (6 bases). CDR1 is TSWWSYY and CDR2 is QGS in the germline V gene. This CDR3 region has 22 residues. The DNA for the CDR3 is TGTGCCCTTGGGGAATTGGGAGCGATACGGGCTGGTGGAAGGGGGTACACCGATAAACTCATCTTT. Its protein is CALGELGAIRAGGRGYTDKLIF.

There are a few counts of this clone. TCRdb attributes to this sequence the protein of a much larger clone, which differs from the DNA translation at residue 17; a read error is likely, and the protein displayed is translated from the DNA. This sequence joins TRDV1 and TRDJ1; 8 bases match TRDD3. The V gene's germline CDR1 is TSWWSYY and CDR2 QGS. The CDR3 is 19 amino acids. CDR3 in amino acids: CALGKRGKGPTGGSDKFIF. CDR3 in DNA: TGTGCTCTTGGGAAAAGGGGTAAAGGGCCTACTGGGGGGTCTGATAAATTCATCTTT.

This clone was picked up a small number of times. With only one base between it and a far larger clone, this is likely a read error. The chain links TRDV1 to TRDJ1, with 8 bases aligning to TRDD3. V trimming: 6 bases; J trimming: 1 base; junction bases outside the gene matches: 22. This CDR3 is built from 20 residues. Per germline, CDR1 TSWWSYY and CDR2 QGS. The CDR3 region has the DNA TGTGCTCTTGGCGCCCCTATCCGGTGGGTGGGGGATGCGGGCACCGATAAACTCATCTTT. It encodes CALGAPIRWVGDAGTDKLIF.

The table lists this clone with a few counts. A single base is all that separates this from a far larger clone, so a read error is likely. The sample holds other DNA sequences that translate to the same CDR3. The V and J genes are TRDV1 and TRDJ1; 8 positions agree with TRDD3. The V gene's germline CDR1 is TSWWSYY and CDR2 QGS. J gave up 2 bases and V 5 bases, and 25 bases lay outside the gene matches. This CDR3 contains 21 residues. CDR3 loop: CALGNWGETRSKHLNTDKLIF. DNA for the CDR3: TGTGCTCTTGGGAACTGGGGGGAGACCCGTTCCAAACACTTGAATACCGATAAACTCATCTTT.

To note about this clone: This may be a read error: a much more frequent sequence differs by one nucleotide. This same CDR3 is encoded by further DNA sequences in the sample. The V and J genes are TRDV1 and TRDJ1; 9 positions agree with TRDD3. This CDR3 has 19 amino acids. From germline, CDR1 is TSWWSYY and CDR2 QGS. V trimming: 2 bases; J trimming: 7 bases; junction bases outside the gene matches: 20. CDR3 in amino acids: CALGESGRRPVLGDCKLIF. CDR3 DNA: TGTGCTCTTGGGGAATCCGGCCGTCGGCCTGTACTGGGGGACTGTAAACTCATCTTT.

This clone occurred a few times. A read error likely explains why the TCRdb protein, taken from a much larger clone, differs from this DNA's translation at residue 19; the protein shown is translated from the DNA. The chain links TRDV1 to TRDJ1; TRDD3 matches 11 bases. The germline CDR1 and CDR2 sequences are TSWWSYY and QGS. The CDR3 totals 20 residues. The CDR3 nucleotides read TGTGCTCTTGGCGCCCCTATCCGGTGGGTGGGGGATACGGGCACCGATAAACTCACCTTT. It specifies CALGAPIRWVGDTGTDKLTF.

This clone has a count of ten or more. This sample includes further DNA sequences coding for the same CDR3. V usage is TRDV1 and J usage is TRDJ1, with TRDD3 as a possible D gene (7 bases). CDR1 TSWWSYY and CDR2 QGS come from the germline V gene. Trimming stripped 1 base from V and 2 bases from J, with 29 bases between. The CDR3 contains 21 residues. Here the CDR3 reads CALGEPGAFPGSGGTTDKLIF. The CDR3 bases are TGTGCTCTTGGGGAACCAGGGGCCTTCCCTGGGTCTGGGGGGACTACCGATAAACTCATCTTT.

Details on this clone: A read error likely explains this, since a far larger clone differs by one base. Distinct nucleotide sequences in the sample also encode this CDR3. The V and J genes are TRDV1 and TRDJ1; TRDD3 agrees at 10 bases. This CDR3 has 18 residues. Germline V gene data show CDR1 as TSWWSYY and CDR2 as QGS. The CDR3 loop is CALGDPSTGGSYTDKLIF. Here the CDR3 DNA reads TGTGCTCTTGGGGACCCGAGTACTGGGGGATCGTACACCGATAAACTCATCTTC.

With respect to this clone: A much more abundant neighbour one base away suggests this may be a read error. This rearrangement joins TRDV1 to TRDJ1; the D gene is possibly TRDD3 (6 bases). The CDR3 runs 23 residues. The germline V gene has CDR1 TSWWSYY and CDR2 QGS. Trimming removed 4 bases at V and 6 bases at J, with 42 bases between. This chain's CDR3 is CALGALRFPPGTGRYWERNKLIF. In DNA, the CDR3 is TGTGCTCTTGGGGCCCTCCGGTTCCCACCTGGTACTGGGAGATACTGGGAGCGGAATAAACTCATCTTT.

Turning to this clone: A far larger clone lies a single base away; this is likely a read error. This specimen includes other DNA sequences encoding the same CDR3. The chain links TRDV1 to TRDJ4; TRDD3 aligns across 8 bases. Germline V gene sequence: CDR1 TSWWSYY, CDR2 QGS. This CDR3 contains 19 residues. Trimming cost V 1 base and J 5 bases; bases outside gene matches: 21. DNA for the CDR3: TGTGCTCTTGGGGAACCCCCTCCCGTTGAGGGGGATAGTGGTGGGCCCCTGATCTTT. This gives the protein CALGEPPPVEGDSGGPLIF.

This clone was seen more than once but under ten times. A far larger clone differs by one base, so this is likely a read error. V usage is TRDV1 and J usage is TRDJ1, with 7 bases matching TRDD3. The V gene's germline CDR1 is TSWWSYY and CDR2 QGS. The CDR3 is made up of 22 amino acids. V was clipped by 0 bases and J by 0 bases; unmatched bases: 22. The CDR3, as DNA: TGTGCTCTTGGGGAACTGTCTTCTTTCGGCCGTGCTGGGGGGCCTTACACCGATAAACTCATCTTT. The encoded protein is CALGELSSFGRAGGPYTDKLIF.

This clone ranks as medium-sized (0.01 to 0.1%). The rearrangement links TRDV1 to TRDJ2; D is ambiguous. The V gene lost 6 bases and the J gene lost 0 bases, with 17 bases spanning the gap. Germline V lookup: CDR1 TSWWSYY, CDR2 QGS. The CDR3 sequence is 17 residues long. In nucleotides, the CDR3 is TGTGCTCTTGGTTCGAAAAGGACCACGGCTTTGACAGCACAACTCTTCTTT. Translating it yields CALGSKRTTALTAQLFF.

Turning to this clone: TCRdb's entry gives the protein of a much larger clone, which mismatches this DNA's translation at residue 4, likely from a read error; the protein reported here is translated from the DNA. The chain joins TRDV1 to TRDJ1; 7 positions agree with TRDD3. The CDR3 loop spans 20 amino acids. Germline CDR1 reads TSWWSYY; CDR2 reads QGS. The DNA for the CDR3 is TGTGCTCTTGAGGAACTCAGGCCCCTCCGACTGGGGAGAGCTGTAAACGGACTCATCTTT. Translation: CALEELRPLRLGRAVNGLIF.

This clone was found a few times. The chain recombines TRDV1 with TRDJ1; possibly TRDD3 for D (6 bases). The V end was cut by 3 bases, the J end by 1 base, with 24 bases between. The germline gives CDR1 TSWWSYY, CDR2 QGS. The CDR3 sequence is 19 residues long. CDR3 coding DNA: TGTGCTCTTGGGGACTCGGCTCGCCGGCGGGATAAACCCACCGATAAACTCATCTTT. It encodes CALGDSARRRDKPTDKLIF.

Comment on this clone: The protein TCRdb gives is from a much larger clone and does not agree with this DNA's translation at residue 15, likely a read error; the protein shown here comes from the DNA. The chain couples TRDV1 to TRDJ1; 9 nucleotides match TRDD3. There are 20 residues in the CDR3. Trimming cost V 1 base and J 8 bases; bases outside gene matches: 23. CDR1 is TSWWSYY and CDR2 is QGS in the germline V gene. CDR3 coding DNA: TGTGCTCTTGGGGAACGAGGAAGGCTACGAGGGACTGGGGGAGACAAGAAACTCATCTTT. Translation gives CALGERGRLRGTGGDKKLIF.

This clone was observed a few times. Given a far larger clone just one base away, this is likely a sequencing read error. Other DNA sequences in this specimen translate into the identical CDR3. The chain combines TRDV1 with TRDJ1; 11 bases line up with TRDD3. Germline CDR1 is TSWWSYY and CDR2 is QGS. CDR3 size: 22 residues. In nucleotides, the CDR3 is TGTGCCCTTGGGGGCAAGGCTCCTACCAGGGTACTGGGGGATATAGTCCCCCGTAAACTCATCTTT. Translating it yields CALGGKAPTRVLGDIVPRKLIF.